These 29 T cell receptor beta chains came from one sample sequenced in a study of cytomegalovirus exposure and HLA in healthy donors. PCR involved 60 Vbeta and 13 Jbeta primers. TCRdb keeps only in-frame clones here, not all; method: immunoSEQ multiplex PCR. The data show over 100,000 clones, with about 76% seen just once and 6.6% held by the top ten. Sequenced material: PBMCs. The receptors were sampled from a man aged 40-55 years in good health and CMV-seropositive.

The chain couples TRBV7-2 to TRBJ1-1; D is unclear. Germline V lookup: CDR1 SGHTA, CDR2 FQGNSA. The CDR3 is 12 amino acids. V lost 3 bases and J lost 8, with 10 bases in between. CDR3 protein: CASSLFGVEAFF. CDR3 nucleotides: TGTGCCAGCAGCTTGTTCGGGGTAGAAGCTTTCTTT.

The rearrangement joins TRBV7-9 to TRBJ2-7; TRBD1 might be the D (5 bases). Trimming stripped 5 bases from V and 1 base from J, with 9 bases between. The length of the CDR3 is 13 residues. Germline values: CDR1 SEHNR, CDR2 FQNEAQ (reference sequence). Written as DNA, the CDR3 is TGTGCCAGCAGCACCCGACAGTCCTACGAGCAGTACTTC. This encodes CASSTRQSYEQYF.

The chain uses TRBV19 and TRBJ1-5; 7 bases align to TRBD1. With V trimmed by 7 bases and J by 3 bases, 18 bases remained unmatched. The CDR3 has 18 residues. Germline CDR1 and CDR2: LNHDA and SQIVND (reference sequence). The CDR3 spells CASTIDDIGTEYNQPQHF. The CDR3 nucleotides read TGTGCCAGTACCATAGACGATATCGGGACAGAGTACAATCAGCCCCAGCATTTT.

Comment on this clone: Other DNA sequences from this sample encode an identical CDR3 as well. The DNA for the CDR3 is TGTGCCATCAGTGAGTTAGGGACAGCAGGCTCCTACGAGCAGTACTTC. Protein: CAISELGTAGSYEQYF. The chain carries TRBV10-3 and TRBJ2-7; 7 positions match TRBD1. Germline-derived CDR1 and CDR2 are ENHRY and SYGVKD. This CDR3 is built from 16 residues. The V and J ends lost 1 base and 0 bases, in that order; junction bases with no gene match: 6.

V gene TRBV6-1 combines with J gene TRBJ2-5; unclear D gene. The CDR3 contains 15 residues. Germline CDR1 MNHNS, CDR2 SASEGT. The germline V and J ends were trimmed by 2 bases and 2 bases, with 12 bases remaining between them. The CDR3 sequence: CASSENTVPQETQYF. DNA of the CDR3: TGTGCCAGCAGTGAAAATACAGTACCTCAAGAGACCCAGTACTTC.

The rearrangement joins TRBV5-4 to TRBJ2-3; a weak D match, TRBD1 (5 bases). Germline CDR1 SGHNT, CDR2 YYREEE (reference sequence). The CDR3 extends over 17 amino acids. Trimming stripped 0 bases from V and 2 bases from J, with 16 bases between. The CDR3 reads CASSLGSGPLVTDTQYF. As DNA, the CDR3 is TGTGCCAGCAGCTTGGGGTCAGGGCCGCTCGTCACAGATACGCAGTATTTT.

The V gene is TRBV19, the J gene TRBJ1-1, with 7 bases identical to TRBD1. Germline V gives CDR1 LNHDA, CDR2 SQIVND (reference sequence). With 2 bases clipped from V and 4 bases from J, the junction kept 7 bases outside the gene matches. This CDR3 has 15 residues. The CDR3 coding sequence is TGTGCCAGTAGTATATCGACAGGGCGGAGCACTGAAGCTTTCTTT. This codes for CASSISTGRSTEAFF.

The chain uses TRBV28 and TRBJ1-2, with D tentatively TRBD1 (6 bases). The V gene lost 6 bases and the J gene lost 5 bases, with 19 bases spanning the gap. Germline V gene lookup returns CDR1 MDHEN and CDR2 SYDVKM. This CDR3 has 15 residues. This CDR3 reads CASRTSGGARYGYTF. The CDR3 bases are TGTGCCAGCAGAACCTCTGGGGGGGCGCGATATGGCTACACCTTC.

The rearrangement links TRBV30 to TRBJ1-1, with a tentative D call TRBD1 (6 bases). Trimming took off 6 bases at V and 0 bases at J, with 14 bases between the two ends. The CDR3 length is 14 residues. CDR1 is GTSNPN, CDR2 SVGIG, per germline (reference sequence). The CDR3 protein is CACRRTALNTEAFF. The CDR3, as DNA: TGTGCCTGCCGACGGACAGCGTTGAACACTGAAGCTTTCTTT. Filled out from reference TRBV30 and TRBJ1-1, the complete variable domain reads SQTIHQWPATLVQPVGSPLSLECTVEGTSNPNLYWYRQAAGRGLQLLFYSVGIGQISSEVPQNLSASRPQDRQFILSSKKLLLSDSGFYLCACRRTALNTEAFFGQGTRLTVV.

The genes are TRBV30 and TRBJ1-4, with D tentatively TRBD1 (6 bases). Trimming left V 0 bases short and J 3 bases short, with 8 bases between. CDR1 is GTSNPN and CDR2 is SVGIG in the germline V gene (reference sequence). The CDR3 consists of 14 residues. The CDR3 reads CAWSVGAANEKLFF. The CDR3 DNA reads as TGTGCCTGGAGTGTGGGGGCAGCTAATGAAAAACTGTTTTTT.

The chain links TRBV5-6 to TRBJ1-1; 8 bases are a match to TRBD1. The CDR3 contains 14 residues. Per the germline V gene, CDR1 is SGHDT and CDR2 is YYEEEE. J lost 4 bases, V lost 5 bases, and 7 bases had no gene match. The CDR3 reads CASSLTGGGTEAFF. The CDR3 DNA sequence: TGTGCCAGCAGTCTCACAGGGGGGGGCACTGAAGCTTTCTTT.

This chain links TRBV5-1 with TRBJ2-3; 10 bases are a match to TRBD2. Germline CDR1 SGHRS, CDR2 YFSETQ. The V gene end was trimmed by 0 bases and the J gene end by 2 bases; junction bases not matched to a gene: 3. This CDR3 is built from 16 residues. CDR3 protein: CASSLGTSGTTDTQYF. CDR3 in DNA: TGCGCCAGCAGCTTGGGTACTAGCGGGACCACAGATACGCAGTATTTT.

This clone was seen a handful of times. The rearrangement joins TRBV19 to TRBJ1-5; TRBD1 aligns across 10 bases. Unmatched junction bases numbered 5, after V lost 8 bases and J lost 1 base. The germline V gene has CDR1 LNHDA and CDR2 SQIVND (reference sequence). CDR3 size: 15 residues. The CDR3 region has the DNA TGTGCCAGTTTCAGGACAGGGGGGAGCAATCAGCCCCAGCATTTT. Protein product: CASFRTGGSNQPQHF.

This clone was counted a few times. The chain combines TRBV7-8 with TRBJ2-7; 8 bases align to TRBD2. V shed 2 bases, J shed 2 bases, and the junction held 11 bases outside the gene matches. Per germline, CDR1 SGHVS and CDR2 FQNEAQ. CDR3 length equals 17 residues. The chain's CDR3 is CASSLRRGGRPPYEQYF. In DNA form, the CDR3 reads TGTGCCAGCAGCTTACGACGGGGGGGTCGACCACCCTACGAGCAGTACTTC.

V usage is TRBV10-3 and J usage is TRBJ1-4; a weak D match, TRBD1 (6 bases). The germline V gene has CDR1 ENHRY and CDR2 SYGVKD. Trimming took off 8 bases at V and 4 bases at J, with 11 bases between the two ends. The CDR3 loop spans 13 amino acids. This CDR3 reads CAILGAGNEKLFF. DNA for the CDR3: TGTGCCATCCTGGGGGCGGGTAATGAAAAACTGTTTTTT.

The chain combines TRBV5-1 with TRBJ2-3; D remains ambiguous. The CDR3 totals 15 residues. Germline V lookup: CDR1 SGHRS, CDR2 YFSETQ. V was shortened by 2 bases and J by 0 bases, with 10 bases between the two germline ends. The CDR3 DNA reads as TGCGCCAGCAGCTTTACGCCAGGAAGCACAGATACGCAGTATTTT. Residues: CASSFTPGSTDTQYF.

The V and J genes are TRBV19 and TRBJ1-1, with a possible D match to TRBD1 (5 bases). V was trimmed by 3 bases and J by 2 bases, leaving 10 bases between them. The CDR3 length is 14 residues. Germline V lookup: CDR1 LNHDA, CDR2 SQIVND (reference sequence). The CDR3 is CASSIGRGNTEAFF. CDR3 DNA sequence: TGTGCCAGTAGTATCGGAAGGGGTAACACTGAAGCTTTCTTT.

CDR3 sequence reads: CAIRGFGQGGSGNTIYF. The CDR3 DNA reads as TGTGCCATCAGGGGCTTTGGTCAGGGAGGTTCTGGAAACACCATATATTTT. The chain uses TRBV10-3 and TRBJ1-3; D possibly corresponds to TRBD1 (5 bases). Germline values: CDR1 ENHRY, CDR2 SYGVKD. The ends were cut back, 6 bases at V and 1 base at J, with 19 bases in the middle. This CDR3 is 17 amino acids long.

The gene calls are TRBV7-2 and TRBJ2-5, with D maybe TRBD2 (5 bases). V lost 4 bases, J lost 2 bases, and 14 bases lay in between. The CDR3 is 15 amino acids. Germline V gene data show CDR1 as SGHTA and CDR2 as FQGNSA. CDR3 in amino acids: CASSSPGPGQETQYF. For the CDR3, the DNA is TGTGCCAGCAGCTCTCCCGGACCGGGACAAGAGACCCAGTACTTC.

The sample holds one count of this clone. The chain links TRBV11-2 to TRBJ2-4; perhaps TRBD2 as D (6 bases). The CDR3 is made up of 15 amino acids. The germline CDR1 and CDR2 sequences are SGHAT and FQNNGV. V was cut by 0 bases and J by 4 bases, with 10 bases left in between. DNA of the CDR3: TGTGCCAGCAGCTTAGAGCGGGGAAGAAAAAACATTCAGTACTTC. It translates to CASSLERGRKNIQYF.

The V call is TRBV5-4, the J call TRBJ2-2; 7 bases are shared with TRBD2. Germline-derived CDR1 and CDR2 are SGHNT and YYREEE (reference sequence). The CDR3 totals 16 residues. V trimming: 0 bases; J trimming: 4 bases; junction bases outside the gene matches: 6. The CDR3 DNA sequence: TGTGCCAGCAGCTTGGGGGCCCTAGCGGCCACCGGGGAGCTGTTTTTT. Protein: CASSLGALAATGELFF.

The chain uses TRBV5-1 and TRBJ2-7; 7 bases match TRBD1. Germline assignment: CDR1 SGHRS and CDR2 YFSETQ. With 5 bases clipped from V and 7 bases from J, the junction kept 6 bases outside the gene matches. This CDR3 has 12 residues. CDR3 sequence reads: CASRKGAEEQYF. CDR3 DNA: TGCGCCAGCAGGAAGGGGGCGGAAGAGCAGTACTTC.

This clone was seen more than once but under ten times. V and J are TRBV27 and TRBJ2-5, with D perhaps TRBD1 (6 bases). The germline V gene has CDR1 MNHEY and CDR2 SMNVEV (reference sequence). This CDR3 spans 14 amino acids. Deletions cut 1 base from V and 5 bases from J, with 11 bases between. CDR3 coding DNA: TGTGCCAGCAGTTTATTAGGGGGTAGGGAGACCCAGTACTTC. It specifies CASSLLGGRETQYF.

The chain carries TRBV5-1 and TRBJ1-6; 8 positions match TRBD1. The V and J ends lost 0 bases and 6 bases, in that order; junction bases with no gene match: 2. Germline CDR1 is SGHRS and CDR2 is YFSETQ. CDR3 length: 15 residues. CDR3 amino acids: CASSLGDRGNSPLHF. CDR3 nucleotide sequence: TGCGCCAGCAGCTTGGGTGACAGGGGTAATTCACCCCTCCACTTT.

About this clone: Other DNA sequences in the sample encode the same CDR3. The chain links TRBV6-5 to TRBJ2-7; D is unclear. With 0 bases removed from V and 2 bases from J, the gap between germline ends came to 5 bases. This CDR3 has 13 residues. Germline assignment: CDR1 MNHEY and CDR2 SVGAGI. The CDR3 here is CASSYSSAYEQYF. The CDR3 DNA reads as TGTGCCAGCAGTTACTCAAGCGCCTACGAGCAGTACTTC.

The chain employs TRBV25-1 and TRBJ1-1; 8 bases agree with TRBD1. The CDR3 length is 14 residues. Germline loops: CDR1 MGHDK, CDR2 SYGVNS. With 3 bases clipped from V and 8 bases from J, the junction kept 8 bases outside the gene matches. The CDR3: CASSEARGLPEAFF. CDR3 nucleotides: TGTGCCAGCAGTGAGGCCAGGGGGCTACCCGAAGCTTTCTTT.

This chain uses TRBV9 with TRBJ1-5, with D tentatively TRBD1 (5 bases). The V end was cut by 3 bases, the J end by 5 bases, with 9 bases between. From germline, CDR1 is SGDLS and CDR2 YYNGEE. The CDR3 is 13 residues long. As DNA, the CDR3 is TGTGCCAGCAGCGAAGGGGTCGATCAGCCCCAGCATTTT. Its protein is CASSEGVDQPQHF.

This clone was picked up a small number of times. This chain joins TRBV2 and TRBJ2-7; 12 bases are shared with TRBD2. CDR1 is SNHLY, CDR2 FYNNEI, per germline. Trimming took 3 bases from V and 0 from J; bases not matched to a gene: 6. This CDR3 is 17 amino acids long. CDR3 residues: CASSDTSGRQRSYEQYF. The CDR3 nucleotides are TGTGCCAGCAGTGACACTAGCGGGAGGCAGCGCTCCTACGAGCAGTACTTC.

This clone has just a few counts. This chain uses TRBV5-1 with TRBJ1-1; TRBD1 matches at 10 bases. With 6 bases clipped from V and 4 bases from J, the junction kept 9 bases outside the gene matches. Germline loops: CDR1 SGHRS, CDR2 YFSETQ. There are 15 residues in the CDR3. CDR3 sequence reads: CASKPRDRGGTEAFF. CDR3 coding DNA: TGCGCCAGCAAACCGCGGGACAGGGGTGGCACTGAAGCTTTCTTT.